The clone carrying this T cell receptor beta chain has only one observation. The data were obtained in a study of shared clonotypes between healthy human individuals. Sequenced by immunoSEQ multiplex PCR; TCRdb stores in-frame clones only, minus some. The table lists 450,000 to 700,000 clones, nearly 97% of them singletons. CDR1 is MNHNS, CDR2 SASEGT, per germline. The V segment lost 6 bases and the J segment 2 bases; nucleotides outside the gene matches: 7. There are 15 residues in the CDR3. Terminally differentiated effector memory CD45RA+ cells were left out of the naive CD8 fraction, which was CD45RO-negative and positively selected for CCR7.

This TCR was sampled from a woman aged 25 to 39 in good health. The source material was naive CD8+ T cells sorted from blood. This rearrangement joins TRBV6-1 to TRBJ1-5; 7 nucleotides agree with TRBD1. CDR3 residues: CASRSDRAGNQPQHF. The CDR3 nucleotides read TGTGCCAGCAGGAGCGACAGGGCTGGCAATCAGCCCCAGCATTTT.